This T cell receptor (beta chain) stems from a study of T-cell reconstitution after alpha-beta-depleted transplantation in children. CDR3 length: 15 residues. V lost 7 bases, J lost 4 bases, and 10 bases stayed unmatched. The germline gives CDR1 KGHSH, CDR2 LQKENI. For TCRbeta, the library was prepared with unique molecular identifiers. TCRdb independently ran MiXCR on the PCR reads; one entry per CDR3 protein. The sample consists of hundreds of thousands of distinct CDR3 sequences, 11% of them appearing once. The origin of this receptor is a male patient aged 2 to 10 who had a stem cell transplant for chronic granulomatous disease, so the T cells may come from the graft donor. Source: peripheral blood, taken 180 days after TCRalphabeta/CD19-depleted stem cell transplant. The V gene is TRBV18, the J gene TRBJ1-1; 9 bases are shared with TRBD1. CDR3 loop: CASLTGGAGGTEAFF. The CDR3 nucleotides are TGTGCCAGCTTAACAGGGGGCGCCGGGGGCACTGAAGCTTTCTTT.